Described below is a single T cell receptor beta chain sequence and its context. The data stem from a study of OX40 agonist ivuxolimab in advanced cancers. Measured with immunoSEQ multiplex PCR; TCRdb has only the in-frame clones, and not every one. The table has fewer than 25,000 clones, approximately 78% seen once; the top ten hold 16%. The material sequenced was CD4+ or CD8+ T cells sorted from blood, taken in a trial of the OX40 agonist ivuxolimab. This receptor was taken from an adult with an advanced solid tumor such as melanoma, head and neck, liver or kidney cancer.

CDR3 loop: CASSPGSANQPQHF. CDR3 nucleotides: TGTGCCAGCAGCCCAGGGTCAGCTAATCAGCCCCAGCATTTT. The rearrangement links TRBV7-7 to TRBJ1-5; D may be TRBD1 (5 bases). V lost 5 bases and J lost 4, with 12 bases in between. This CDR3 region has 14 residues. Germline CDR1 reads SSHAT; CDR2 reads FNYEAQ (reference sequence).